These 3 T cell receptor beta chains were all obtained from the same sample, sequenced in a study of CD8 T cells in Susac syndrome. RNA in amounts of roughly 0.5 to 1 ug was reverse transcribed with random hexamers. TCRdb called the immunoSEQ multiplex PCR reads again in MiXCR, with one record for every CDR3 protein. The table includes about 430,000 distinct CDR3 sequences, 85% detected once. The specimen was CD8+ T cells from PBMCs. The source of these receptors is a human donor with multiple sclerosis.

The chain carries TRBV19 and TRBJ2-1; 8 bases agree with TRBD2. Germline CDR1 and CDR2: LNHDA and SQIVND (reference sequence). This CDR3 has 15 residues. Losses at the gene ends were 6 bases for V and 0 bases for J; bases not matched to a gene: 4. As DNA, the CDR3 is TGTGCCAGTAGCACCGGGACTAGCTCCTACAATGAGCAGTTCTTC. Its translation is CASSTGTSSYNEQFF. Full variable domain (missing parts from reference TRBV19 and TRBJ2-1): DGGITQSPKYLFRKEGQNVTLSCEQNLNHDAMYWYRQDPGQGLRLIYYSQIVNDFQKGDIAEGYSVSREKKESFPLTVTSAQKNPTAFYLCASSTGTSSYNEQFFGPGTRLTVL.

This chain's CDR3 is CASSPPGAREGLETQYF. CDR3 coding DNA: TGCGCCAGCAGCCCCCCTGGGGCGCGGGAGGGCCTTGAGACCCAGTACTTC. The rearrangement uses TRBV4-1 and TRBJ2-5; 9 bases agree with TRBD2. V trimming: 4 bases; J trimming: 5 bases; junction bases outside the gene matches: 14. Germline V lookup: CDR1 MGHRA, CDR2 YSYEKL. The CDR3 extends over 17 amino acids.

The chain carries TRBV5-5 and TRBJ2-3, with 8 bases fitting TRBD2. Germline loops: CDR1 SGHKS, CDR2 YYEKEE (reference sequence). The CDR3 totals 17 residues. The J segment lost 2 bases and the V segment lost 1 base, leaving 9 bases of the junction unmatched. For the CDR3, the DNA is TGTGCCAGCAGCTTGCACTTTAGCGGGGAGTTCACAGATACGCAGTATTTT. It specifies CASSLHFSGEFTDTQYF.